A selection of T cell receptor beta chains follows, all from one sample in a study of shared clonotypes between healthy human individuals. The data were produced by immunoSEQ multiplex PCR, yet TCRdb's version contains in-frame clones alone and is incomplete. The table includes some 1.4 million clones, roughly 96% detected once. Material: naive CD4+ T cells sorted from blood. Every receptor here comes from a man aged 25-45 years in good health. Both conserved end residues are part of each CDR3. A D gene is named only where the DNA matches it firmly. Only some rows state a clone size, as once, few, many or a class for expanded clones.

d_gene,v_gene,j_gene,abundance,CDR3nt,CDR3aa
.,TRBV7-2,TRBJ2-3,.,TGTGCCAGCAGCTTAGGGGTTACAGATACGCAGTATTTT,CASSLGVTDTQYF
TRBD1,TRBV4-1,TRBJ1-4,.,TGCGCCAGCAGCCAAGATCCATTTACAGGGGAAGAAAAACTGTTTTTT,CASSQDPFTGEEKLFF
TRBD2,TRBV27,TRBJ2-3,.,TGTGCCAGCAGTTTAAGGGCTGGGACTACCAACCCCGGAACGCAGTATTTT,CASSLRAGTTNPGTQYF
.,TRBV6-1,TRBJ2-7,.,TGTGCCAGCAGTGCCCTGGGCACTATCTCCTACGAGCAGTACTTC,CASSALGTISYEQYF
.,TRBV25-1,TRBJ2-7,.,TGTGCCAGCAGTGACCCCGCCGGGACGTACGAGCAGTACTTC,CASSDPAGTYEQYF
TRBD2,TRBV10-3,TRBJ2-3,.,TGTGCCATCAGCGACGGGGGGGGTACGCAGTATTTT,CAISDGGGTQYF
TRBD1,TRBV25-1,TRBJ2-7,.,TGTGCCAGCAGTGCATGGGACAGGGATTCGGCAGGCTCCTACGAGCAGTACTTC,CASSAWDRDSAGSYEQYF
TRBD2,TRBV28,TRBJ2-1,.,TGTGCCAGCAGTTACCCGGGACTAGCGGAGTGGGTCTCCTACAATGAGCAGTTCTTC,CASSYPGLAEWVSYNEQFF
.,TRBV5-1,TRBJ2-1,.,TGCGCCAGCAGCGTTGGGGCAGGGGAGGATGAGCAGTTCTTC,CASSVGAGEDEQFF
TRBD2,TRBV5-6,TRBJ2-5,.,TGTGCCAGCAGCGGGTATCAGCGGGATTGGGAGACCCAGTACTTC,CASSGYQRDWETQYF
.,TRBV19,TRBJ2-4,.,TGTGCCAGCCTCGGACCCGCCAAAAACATTCAGTACTTC,CASLGPAKNIQYF
TRBD2,TRBV11-2,TRBJ2-3,.,TGTGCCAGCAGCCCTGGACTAGCGCCCACAGATACGCAGTATTTT,CASSPGLAPTDTQYF
TRBD1,TRBV9,TRBJ2-2,.,TGTGCCAGCAGCGCCGGACAGGGTTCGTTCGGGGAGCTGTTTTTT,CASSAGQGSFGELFF
.,TRBV6-4,TRBJ1-2,once,TGTGCCAGCAGTGCCGGGACTAACTATGGCTACACCTTC,CASSAGTNYGYTF
.,TRBV14,TRBJ2-7,once,TGTGCCAGCAGCCAGGGGGAAGCGTGGGACGAGCAGTACTTC,CASSQGEAWDEQYF
TRBD2,TRBV28,TRBJ2-7,.,TGTGCCAGCAATTCGAAAAGGGGACTAGCGGGAGCCTACGAGCAGTACTTC,CASNSKRGLAGAYEQYF
.,TRBV5-1,TRBJ2-7,.,TGCGCCAGCAGCTGGGAGGGGGCCTACGAGCAGTACTTC,CASSWEGAYEQYF
.,TRBV18,TRBJ2-4,.,TGTGCCAGCCAAACCGACACTCAAAACATTCAGTACTTC,CASQTDTQNIQYF
TRBD1,TRBV4-2,TRBJ2-7,.,TGTGCCAGCAGCCAACTGGACAGGGACTACGAGCAGTACTTC,CASSQLDRDYEQYF
.,TRBV5-1,TRBJ2-1,.,TGCGCCAGCAGCTTGGGTCTAGCAAATGAGCAGTTCTTC,CASSLGLANEQFF
.,TRBV28,TRBJ2-7,.,TGTGCCAGCAGTTTGAGGGTTCTTCAGGGCCACGAGCAGTACTTC,CASSLRVLQGHEQYF
TRBD1,TRBV28,TRBJ1-2,.,TGTGCCAGCAGTCCCTTGTCCCTTGACAGGGGAAGATATGGCTACACCTTC,CASSPLSLDRGRYGYTF
.,TRBV27,TRBJ2-7,.,TGTGCCAGCTCCCCGGGGCCCTACGAGCAGTACTTC,CASSPGPYEQYF
TRBD1,TRBV18,TRBJ1-2,.,TGTGCCAGCTCACCAAGCCCGGGGACAGGGCATGGCTACACCTTC,CASSPSPGTGHGYTF
.,TRBV25-1,TRBJ1-1,.,TGTGCCAGCAGTGAATTTGGGGGAAAGGTTGAAGCTTTCTTT,CASSEFGGKVEAFF
TRBD2,TRBV5-4,TRBJ2-5,.,TGTGCCAGCAGCGGACCGGGACTAGCGCGGGAGACCCAGTACTTC,CASSGPGLARETQYF
.,TRBV30,TRBJ1-5,once,TGTGCCTGGAGTGTTGAGGGTACCGGCAATCAGCCCCAGCATTTT,CAWSVEGTGNQPQHF
.,TRBV10-2,TRBJ1-1,.,TGCGCCAGCACCTTAACCGGGACCTTGAACACTGAAGCTTTCTTT,CASTLTGTLNTEAFF
.,TRBV16,TRBJ1-2,.,TGTGCCAGCAGCCAATTTGAAAACCCGGCTTACTATGGCTACACCTTC,CASSQFENPAYYGYTF
TRBD2,TRBV29-1,TRBJ2-2,.,TGCAGCGTTCTTTCTGGGACTAGCGGAGTCACCGGGGAGCTGTTTTTT,CSVLSGTSGVTGELFF
.,TRBV10-3,TRBJ2-1,.,TGTGCCATCAGTTTAGCGGAGATTTTAAATGAGCAGTTCTTC,CAISLAEILNEQFF
TRBD2,TRBV27,TRBJ2-7,.,TGTGCCAGCAGTTTTGAGCGGGAGGGCCTGGGCGAGCAGTACTTC,CASSFEREGLGEQYF
.,TRBV6-1,TRBJ2-1,.,TGTGCCAGCAGTGTCCGTGGGGGGTATGAGCAGTTCTTC,CASSVRGGYEQFF
.,TRBV14,TRBJ2-2,.,TGTGCCAGCAGCCAAGGCCCCTGGAACACCGGGGAGCTGTTTTTT,CASSQGPWNTGELFF
.,TRBV7-2,TRBJ1-1,.,TGTGCCAGCAGCACCCACCACACTGAAGCTTTCTTT,CASSTHHTEAFF
TRBD1,TRBV5-4,TRBJ2-7,.,TGTGCCAGCAGCGTAATGACAGGGGACAACTCCTACGAGCAGTACTTC,CASSVMTGDNSYEQYF
.,TRBV7-9,TRBJ2-1,.,TGTGCCAGCAGCCCAACTAGGCTAAACAATGAGCAGTTCTTC,CASSPTRLNNEQFF
.,TRBV21-1,TRBJ1-1,.,TGTGCCAGCAGCAAGCTGAAGGGTATGACTGAAGCTTTCTTT,CASSKLKGMTEAFF
TRBD1,TRBV29-1,TRBJ2-3,.,TGCAGCGTTGACAGGGGGCGAAACACAGATACGCAGTATTTT,CSVDRGRNTDTQYF
.,TRBV2,TRBJ2-7,once,TGTGCCAGCACCTACGGACAGACTGCCTACGAGCAGTACTTC,CASTYGQTAYEQYF
.,TRBV5-1,TRBJ2-5,.,TGCGCCAGCAGCTTGGCCGTTAACAGGGATGAGACCCAGTACTTC,CASSLAVNRDETQYF
.,TRBV7-9,TRBJ1-1,once,TGTGCCAGCAGCTTAGCGGGGGGAGGAGAAGCTTTCTTT,CASSLAGGGEAFF
.,TRBV28,TRBJ2-2,.,TGTGCCAGCAGTTCAAGCACCGGGGAGCTGTTTTTT,CASSSSTGELFF